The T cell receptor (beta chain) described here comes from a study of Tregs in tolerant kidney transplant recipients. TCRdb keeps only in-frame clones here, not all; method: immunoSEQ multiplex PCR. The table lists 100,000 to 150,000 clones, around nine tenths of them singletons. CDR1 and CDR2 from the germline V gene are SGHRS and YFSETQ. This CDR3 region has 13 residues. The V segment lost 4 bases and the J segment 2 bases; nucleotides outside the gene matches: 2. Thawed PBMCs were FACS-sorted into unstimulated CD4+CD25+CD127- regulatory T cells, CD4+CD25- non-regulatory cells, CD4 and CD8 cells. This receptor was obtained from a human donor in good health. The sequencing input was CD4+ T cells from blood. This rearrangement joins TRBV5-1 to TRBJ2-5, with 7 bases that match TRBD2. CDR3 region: CASSPGLQETQYF. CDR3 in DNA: TGCGCCAGCAGCCCGGGACTACAAGAGACCCAGTACTTC.